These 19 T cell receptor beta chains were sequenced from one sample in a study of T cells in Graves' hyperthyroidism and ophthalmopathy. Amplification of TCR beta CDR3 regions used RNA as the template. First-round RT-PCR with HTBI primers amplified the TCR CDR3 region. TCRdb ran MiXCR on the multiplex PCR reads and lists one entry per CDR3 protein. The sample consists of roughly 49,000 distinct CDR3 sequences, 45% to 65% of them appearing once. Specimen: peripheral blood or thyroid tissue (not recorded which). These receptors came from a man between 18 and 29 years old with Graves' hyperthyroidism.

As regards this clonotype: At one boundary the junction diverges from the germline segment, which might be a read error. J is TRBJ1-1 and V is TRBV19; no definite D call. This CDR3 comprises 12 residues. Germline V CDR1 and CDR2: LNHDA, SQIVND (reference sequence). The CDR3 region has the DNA TGTGCCAGTAGTATTAGCGTTTCTGAAGCTCTCTTT. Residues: CASSISVSEALF.

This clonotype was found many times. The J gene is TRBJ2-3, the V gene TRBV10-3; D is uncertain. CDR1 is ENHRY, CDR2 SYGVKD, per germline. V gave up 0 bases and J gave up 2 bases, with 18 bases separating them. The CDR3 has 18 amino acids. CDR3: CAISESKGGGWATDTQYF. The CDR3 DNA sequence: TGTGCCATCAGTGAGTCGAAGGGCGGTGGGTGGGCCACAGATACGCAGTATTTT.

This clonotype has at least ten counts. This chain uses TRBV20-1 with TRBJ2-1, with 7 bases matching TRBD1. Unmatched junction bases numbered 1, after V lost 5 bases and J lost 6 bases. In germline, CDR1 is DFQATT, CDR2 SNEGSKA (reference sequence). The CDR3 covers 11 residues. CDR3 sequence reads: CSAWDSNEQFF. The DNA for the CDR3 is TGCAGTGCTTGGGACAGCAATGAGCAGTTCTTC.

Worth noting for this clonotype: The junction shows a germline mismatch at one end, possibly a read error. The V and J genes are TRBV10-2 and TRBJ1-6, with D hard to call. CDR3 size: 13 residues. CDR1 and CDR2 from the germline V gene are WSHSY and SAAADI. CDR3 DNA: TGCGTCAGCAGTGAGTCGGCAACTTCACCCCTCCACTTT. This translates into CVSSESATSPLHF.

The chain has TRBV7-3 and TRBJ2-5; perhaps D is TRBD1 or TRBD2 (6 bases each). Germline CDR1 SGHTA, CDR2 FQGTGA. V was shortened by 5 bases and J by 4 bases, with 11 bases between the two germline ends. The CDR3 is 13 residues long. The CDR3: CASSPGEVETQYF. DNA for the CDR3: TGTGCCAGCAGCCCAGGGGAGGTAGAGACCCAGTACTTC.

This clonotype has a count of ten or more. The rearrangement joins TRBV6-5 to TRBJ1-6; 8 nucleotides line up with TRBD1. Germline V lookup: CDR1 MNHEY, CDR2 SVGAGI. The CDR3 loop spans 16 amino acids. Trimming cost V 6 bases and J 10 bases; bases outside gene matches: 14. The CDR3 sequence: CASRQKLTGVSSPLHF. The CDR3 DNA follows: TGTGCCAGCAGACAAAAACTGACAGGGGTAAGCTCACCCCTCCACTTT.

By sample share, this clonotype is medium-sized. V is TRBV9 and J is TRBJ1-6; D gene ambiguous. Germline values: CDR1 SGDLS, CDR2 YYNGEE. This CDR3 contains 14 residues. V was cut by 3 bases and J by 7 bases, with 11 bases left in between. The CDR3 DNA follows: TGTGCCAGCAGCGAGGCGCAGAGGAATTCACCCCTCCACTTT. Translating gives CASSEAQRNSPLHF.

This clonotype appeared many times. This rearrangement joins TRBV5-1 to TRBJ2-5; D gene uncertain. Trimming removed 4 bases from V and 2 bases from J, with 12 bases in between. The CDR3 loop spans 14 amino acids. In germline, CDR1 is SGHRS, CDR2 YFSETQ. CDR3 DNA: TGCGCCAGCAGCCGAACGGGCCGGCAAGAGACCCAGTACTTC. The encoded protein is CASSRTGRQETQYF.

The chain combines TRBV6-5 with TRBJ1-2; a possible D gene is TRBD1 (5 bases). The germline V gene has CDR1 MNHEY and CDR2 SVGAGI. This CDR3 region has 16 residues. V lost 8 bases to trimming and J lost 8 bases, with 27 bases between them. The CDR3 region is CASSPSGLPTGSGYTF. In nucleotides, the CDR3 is TGTGCCAGCTCACCGTCGGGACTCCCGACGGGTTCGGGCTACACCTTC.

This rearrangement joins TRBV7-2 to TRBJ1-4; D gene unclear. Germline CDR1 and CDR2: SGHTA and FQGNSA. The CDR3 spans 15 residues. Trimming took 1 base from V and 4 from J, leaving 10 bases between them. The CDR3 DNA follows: TGTGCCAGCAGCTTAGATCCGGGGATTAATGAAAAACTGTTTTTT. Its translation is CASSLDPGINEKLFF.

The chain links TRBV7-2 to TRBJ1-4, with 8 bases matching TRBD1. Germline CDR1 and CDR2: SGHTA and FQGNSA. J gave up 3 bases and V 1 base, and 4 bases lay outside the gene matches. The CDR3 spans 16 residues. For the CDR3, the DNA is TGTGCCAGCAGCTTAGGTACAGGGGGACCTAATGAAAAACTGTTTTTT. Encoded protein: CASSLGTGGPNEKLFF.

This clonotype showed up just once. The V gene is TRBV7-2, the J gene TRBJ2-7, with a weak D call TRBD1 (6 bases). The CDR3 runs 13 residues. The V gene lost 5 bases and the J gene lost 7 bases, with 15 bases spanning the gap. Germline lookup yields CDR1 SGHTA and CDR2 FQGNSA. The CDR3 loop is CASSEGQLGEQYF. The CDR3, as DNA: TGTGCCAGCAGCGAAGGACAGCTGGGGGAGCAGTACTTC.

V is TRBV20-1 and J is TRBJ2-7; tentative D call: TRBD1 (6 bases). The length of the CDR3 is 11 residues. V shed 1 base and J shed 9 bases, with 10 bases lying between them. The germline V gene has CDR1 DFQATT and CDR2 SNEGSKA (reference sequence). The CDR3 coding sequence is TGCAGTGCTAGAGGTGCAGGGGTGCAGTACTTC. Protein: CSARGAGVQYF.

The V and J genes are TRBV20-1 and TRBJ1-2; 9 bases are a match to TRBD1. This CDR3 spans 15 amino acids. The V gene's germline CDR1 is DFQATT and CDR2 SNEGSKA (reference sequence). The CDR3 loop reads CSVVGQGDTYYGYTF. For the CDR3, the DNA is TGCAGCGTTGTGGGACAGGGTGATACTTACTATGGCTACACCTTC.

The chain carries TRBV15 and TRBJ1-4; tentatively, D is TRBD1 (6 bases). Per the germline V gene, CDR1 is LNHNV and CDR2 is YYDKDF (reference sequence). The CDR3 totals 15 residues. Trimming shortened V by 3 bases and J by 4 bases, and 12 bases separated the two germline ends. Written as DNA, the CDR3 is TGTGCCACCAGCAGGGAGGACAGATATAATGAAAAACTGTTTTTT. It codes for CATSREDRYNEKLFF.

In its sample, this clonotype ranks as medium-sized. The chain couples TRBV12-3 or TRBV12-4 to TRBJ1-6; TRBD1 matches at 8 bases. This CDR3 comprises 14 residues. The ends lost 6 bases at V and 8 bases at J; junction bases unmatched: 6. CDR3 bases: TGTGCCAGCAGACAGACAGGGGCCTATTCACCCCTCCACTTT. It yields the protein CASRQTGAYSPLHF.

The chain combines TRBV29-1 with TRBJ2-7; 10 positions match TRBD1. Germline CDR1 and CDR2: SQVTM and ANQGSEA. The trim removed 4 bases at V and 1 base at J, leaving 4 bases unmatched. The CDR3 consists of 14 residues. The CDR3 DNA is TGCAGCGTTGTAAGGGGACAGGGGTCCTACGAGCAGTACTTC. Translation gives CSVVRGQGSYEQYF.

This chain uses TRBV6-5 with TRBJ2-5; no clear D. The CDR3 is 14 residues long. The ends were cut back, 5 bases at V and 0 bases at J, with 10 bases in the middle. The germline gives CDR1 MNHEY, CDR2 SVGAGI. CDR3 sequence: CASSPWPNQETQYF. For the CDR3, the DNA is TGTGCCAGCAGTCCTTGGCCTAACCAAGAGACCCAGTACTTC.

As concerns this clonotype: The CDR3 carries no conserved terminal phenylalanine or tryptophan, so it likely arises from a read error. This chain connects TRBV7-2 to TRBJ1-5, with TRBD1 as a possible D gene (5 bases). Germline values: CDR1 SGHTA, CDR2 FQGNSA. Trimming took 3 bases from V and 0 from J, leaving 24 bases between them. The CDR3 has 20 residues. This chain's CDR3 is CASSLEYRRWGLYSNQPQHS. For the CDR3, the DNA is TGTGCCAGCAGCTTGGAATACAGACGCTGGGGCCTCTATAGCAATCAGCCCCAGCATTCT.